Listed below are T cell receptor beta chains from one sample, sequenced in a study of blood T cell repertoires in COVID-19. Profiling relied on immunoSEQ multiplex PCR, and the TCRdb table lists in-frame clones only, not all of them. The repertoire holds roughly 80,000 clones, 85% seen once, with about 14% in the top ten. The sequencing sample was made of peripheral blood. All receptors derive from a woman in her 70s with acute or convalescent COVID-19. CDR3s include the opening cysteine and the closing phenylalanine or tryptophan. The D gene is left open where the match is weak. Not all rows give a size; the values are once, few, many and, for expanded clones, a class.

.	TRBJ1-1	TRBV5-1	.	CASSLETTGGRTEAFF	TGCGCCAGCAGCTTGGAGACGACGGGGGGCAGGACTGAAGCTTTCTTT
.	TRBJ2-3	TRBV30	TRBD2	CAWSSSGRGTDTQYF	TGTGCCTGGAGTTCCAGCGGGAGGGGCACAGATACGCAGTATTTT
.	TRBJ1-2	TRBV6-1	.	CASSESGGPYYGYTF	TGTGCCAGCAGTGAATCGGGAGGGCCATACTATGGCTACACCTTC
.	TRBJ1-1	TRBV5-1	.	CASSLDPAGMNTEAFF	TGCGCCAGCAGCTTGGATCCGGCAGGGATGAACACTGAAGCTTTCTTT
.	TRBJ2-5	TRBV10-3	TRBD2	CATSGGETQYF	TGTGCCACCTCCGGGGGGGAGACCCAGTACTTC
few	TRBJ2-5	TRBV6-5	.	CASIPGRRVGSCQYF	TGTGCCAGCATCCCCGGGCGGAGGGTGGGTAGTTGCCAGTACTTC
.	TRBJ1-1	TRBV7-9	.	CASSPPQDTEAFF	TGTGCCAGCAGCCCCCCCCAGGACACTGAAGCTTTCTTT
.	TRBJ2-2	TRBV11-1	.	CASSNTGPGELFF	TGTGCCAGCAGCAACACAGGGCCCGGGGAGCTGTTTTTT
.	TRBJ2-6	TRBV28	TRBD1	CASRSQGSGANVLTF	TGTGCCAGCAGATCACAGGGGAGTGGGGCCAACGTCCTGACTTTC
few	TRBJ1-5	TRBV30	.	CAWSTGLGDQPQHF	TGTGCCTGGAGTACAGGGTTGGGAGATCAGCCCCAGCATTTT
.	TRBJ2-3	TRBV7-2	TRBD2	CASSTRLAGVGGTDTQYF	TGTGCCAGCAGCACGCGGCTAGCGGGAGTGGGTGGCACAGATACGCAGTATTTT
.	TRBJ2-1	TRBV4-1	TRBD1	CASSQPGTGNNEQFF	TGCGCCAGCAGCCAACCCGGGACAGGGAACAATGAGCAGTTCTTC
.	TRBJ1-1	TRBV5-1	.	CASSLSATGSMNTEAFF	TGCGCCAGCAGCTTGTCGGCTACAGGGAGTATGAACACTGAAGCTTTCTTT
.	TRBJ1-3	TRBV24-1	TRBD1	CATSDCLRQGAYGNTIYF	TGTGCCACCAGTGATTGCTTGCGACAGGGGGCGTATGGAAACACCATATATTTT
.	TRBJ2-3	TRBV5-1	.	CASSLMVAPDTDTQYF	TGCGCCAGCAGCTTGATGGTAGCGCCAGACACAGATACGCAGTATTTT
.	TRBJ2-3	TRBV7-9	.	CASSLPEDLSTDTQYF	TGTGCCAGCAGCTTACCCGAGGATCTTAGCACAGATACGCAGTATTTT
.	TRBJ1-1	TRBV7-9	TRBD1	CASSSNSGGILEAFF	TGTGCCAGCAGCTCGAACTCAGGGGGAATACTCGAAGCTTTCTTT
.	TRBJ2-5	TRBV27	TRBD2	CASSLSSLAGIQETQYF	TGTGCCAGCAGTTTATCGTCCCTAGCGGGGATCCAAGAGACCCAGTACTTC
.	TRBJ1-4	TRBV5-1	TRBD1	CASSLALKQGVEEKLFF	TGCGCCAGCAGCTTGGCCCTAAAACAGGGGGTAGAAGAAAAACTGTTTTTT
.	TRBJ2-3	TRBV4-2	.	CASSPGTSRSTDTQYF	TGTGCCAGCAGCCCAGGGACTTCTAGGAGCACAGATACGCAGTATTTT
.	TRBJ2-2	TRBV12-5	TRBD2	CASGPGLAGETGELFF	TGTGCTAGTGGCCCTGGACTAGCGGGAGAGACCGGGGAGCTGTTTTTT
.	TRBJ2-5	TRBV29-1	.	CSAGEGVEAQYF	TGCAGCGCCGGGGAGGGGGTTGAGGCCCAGTACTTC
.	TRBJ1-1	TRBV10-3	TRBD1	CAIRGQGNTEAFF	TGTGCCATCAGGGGACAGGGGAACACTGAAGCTTTCTTT
.	TRBJ1-1	TRBV6-5	.	CASGEGRITEAFF	TGTGCCAGCGGGGAGGGGCGGATCACTGAAGCTTTCTTT
.	TRBJ1-2	TRBV5-1	TRBD1	CASSLEGTAYYGYTF	TGCGCCAGCAGCTTGGAGGGGACAGCATACTATGGCTACACCTTC
once	TRBJ1-6	TRBV5-1	.	CASSLGDDRLSSYNSPLHF	TGCGCCAGCAGCTTGGGAGACGACAGGCTGAGCTCCTATAATTCACCCCTCCACTTT
few	TRBJ1-6	TRBV7-9	.	CASSLDSNNSPLHF	TGTGCCAGCAGCTTAGACAGCAATAATTCACCCCTCCACTTT
.	TRBJ2-2	TRBV9	TRBD1	CASSVVGTDRRDDTGELFF	TGTGCCAGCAGCGTAGTAGGGACGGACAGGCGCGATGACACCGGGGAGCTGTTTTTT
few	TRBJ1-1	TRBV6-4	.	CASRQKGVNTEAFF	TGTGCCAGCAGACAAAAAGGGGTGAACACTGAAGCTTTCTTT
.	TRBJ2-3	TRBV6-5	.	CASSRIRAYTDTQYF	TGTGCCAGCAGCCGAATCAGGGCCTACACAGATACGCAGTATTTT
.	TRBJ2-3	TRBV5-5	TRBD2	CASSWSAGGTDTQYF	TGTGCCAGCAGCTGGTCGGCGGGGGGCACAGATACGCAGTATTTT
.	TRBJ2-5	TRBV6-5	TRBD1	CASSYRSRGRETQYF	TGTGCCAGCAGTTACCGAAGCAGGGGGCGGGAGACCCAGTACTTC
.	TRBJ1-2	TRBV4-1	TRBD1	CASSHLGGQGAGGYTF	TGCGCCAGCAGCCACCTCGGAGGACAGGGGGCTGGCGGCTACACCTTC
.	TRBJ1-2	TRBV11-2	.	CASSLDLGGDYGYTF	TGTGCCAGCAGCTTAGATCTTGGGGGGGACTATGGCTACACCTTC
.	TRBJ1-3	TRBV9	TRBD1	CASSVNPTGAGNTIYF	TGTGCCAGCAGCGTAAATCCGACAGGGGCTGGAAACACCATATATTTT
once	TRBJ1-1	TRBV18	TRBD1	CASSPPKSGTGGKTEAFF	TGTGCCAGCTCACCACCGAAATCCGGGACAGGGGGGAAGACTGAAGCTTTCTTT
.	TRBJ2-1	TRBV2	.	CASSEARVGEQFF	TGTGCCAGCAGTGAAGCGCGGGTGGGGGAGCAGTTCTTC
.	TRBJ2-1	TRBV29-1	.	CSVKLAADNEQFF	TGCAGCGTTAAACTAGCCGCCGACAATGAGCAGTTCTTC
.	TRBJ2-1	TRBV2	TRBD2	CASSGLNPGLAGGSKQFF	TGTGCCAGCAGTGGCCTTAATCCGGGACTAGCGGGAGGCAGCAAGCAGTTCTTC
.	TRBJ2-2	TRBV2	.	CASKPTSNTGELFF	TGTGCCAGCAAGCCGACTTCGAACACCGGGGAGCTGTTTTTT
.	TRBJ2-2	TRBV19	TRBD1	CASSRTGGTGELFF	TGTGCCAGTAGTAGGACAGGGGGCACCGGGGAGCTGTTTTTT
.	TRBJ1-6	TRBV5-1	TRBD1	CASSQAGQGLSPLHF	TGCGCCAGCAGCCAGGCGGGACAGGGACTTTCACCCCTCCACTTT
.	TRBJ2-1	TRBV7-9	TRBD2	CASSPGLAGAYNEQFF	TGTGCCAGCAGCCCGGGACTAGCGGGAGCCTACAATGAGCAGTTCTTC
.	TRBJ1-1	TRBV30	TRBD1	CAWTSTGGNTEAFF	TGTGCCTGGACCTCCACAGGGGGTAACACTGAAGCTTTCTTT
.	TRBJ2-1	TRBV5-4	TRBD2	CASSLASGRAKEFF	TGTGCCAGCAGCTTGGCTAGCGGGAGGGCCAAAGAGTTCTTC
.	TRBJ2-3	TRBV11-3	TRBD2	CASSGRREGGTDTQYF	TGTGCCAGCAGCGGGAGACGGGAGGGGGGCACAGATACGCAGTATTTT
few	TRBJ2-5	TRBV5-1	.	CASSGKKTDLQETQYF	TGCGCCAGCAGCGGGAAGAAGACAGACCTACAAGAGACCCAGTACTTC
once	TRBJ1-1	TRBV7-9	TRBD1	CASRGQGGKGTEAFF	TGTGCCAGCAGGGGACAGGGGGGTAAGGGCACTGAAGCTTTCTTT
.	TRBJ1-5	TRBV5-5	.	CASSLVSGINQPQHF	TGTGCCAGCAGCTTGGTATCAGGGATCAATCAGCCCCAGCATTTT
.	TRBJ1-4	TRBV19	.	CASSIQGQEGKLFF	TGTGCCAGTAGTATACAGGGGCAAGAGGGGAAACTGTTTTTT
once	TRBJ1-2	TRBV7-9	.	CASSFSAGVLGDGYTF	TGTGCCAGCAGCTTCTCGGCAGGGGTATTGGGAGATGGCTACACCTTC
.	TRBJ2-1	TRBV19	.	CATGREYNEQFF	TGTGCCACGGGTCGGGAGTACAATGAGCAGTTCTTC